These 27 T cell receptor beta chains were sequenced from one sample in a study of T cells after yellow fever vaccination. Via MiXCR, TCRdb re-called the 5' RACE reads, giving one row per CDR3 protein. The table lists a few hundred thousand distinct CDR3 sequences, about 7% of them singletons, with roughly 1% in the top ten. Sequences were derived from CD4+ T cells sorted from PBMCs, sampled on the day of the yellow fever booster vaccination. These receptor sequences come from a man aged 25-45 years who received the YFV17D yellow fever vaccine.

This clonotype was counted many times. The CDR3 loop is CASRVLAGGPDGELFF. DNA for the CDR3: TGTGCCAGCAGAGTACTAGCGGGAGGGCCGGACGGGGAGCTGTTTTTT. The chain carries TRBV6-1 and TRBJ2-2; 13 bases align to TRBD2. This CDR3 has 16 residues. V lost 6 bases and J lost 7; bases outside the gene matches: 8. Germline CDR1 and CDR2: MNHNS and SASEGT.

The chain is built from TRBV29-1 and TRBJ2-5; D perhaps matches TRBD2 (5 bases). Germline values: CDR1 SQVTM, CDR2 ANQGSEA. The CDR3 has 11 amino acids. Trimming took 7 bases from V and 1 from J, leaving 7 bases between them. CDR3 in DNA: TGCAGCGGGGGAGTCCAAGAGACCCAGTACTTC. This sequence encodes CSGGVQETQYF. The variable domain in full, with the rest retrieved from reference TRBV29-1 and TRBJ2-5, is SAVISQKPSRDICQRGTSLTIQCQVDSQVTMMFWYRQQPGQSLTLIATANQGSEATYESGFVIDKFPISRPNLTFSTLTVSNMSPEDSSIYLCSGGVQETQYFGPGTRLLVL.

This clonotype was seen ten or more times. This rearrangement joins TRBV5-1 to TRBJ2-1; D assignment may be TRBD1 or TRBD2 (6 bases each). The V end lost 5 bases, the J end lost 12 bases, and 24 bases lay between the germline ends. CDR1 is SGHRS, CDR2 YFSETQ, per germline. The CDR3 consists of 15 residues. The CDR3 region has the DNA TGCGCCAGCAGTCCGAGGGGGGCTGGGACCTACGGGCAGTTCTTC. It is translated as CASSPRGAGTYGQFF.

This clonotype was counted ten times or more. The genes are TRBV12-3 or TRBV12-4 and TRBJ2-3, with D perhaps matching TRBD2 (5 bases). The V end lost 0 bases, the J end lost 2 bases, and 9 bases lay between the germline ends. The CDR3 is 15 residues long. CDR3: CASSLASTITDTQYF. The CDR3 region has the DNA TGTGCCAGCAGTTTAGCGTCGACTATCACAGATACGCAGTATTTT.

The CDR3 spells CSARVGQGGQPQHF. In DNA, the CDR3 is TGCAGTGCTAGAGTGGGGCAGGGTGGTCAGCCCCAGCATTTT. The V call is TRBV20-1, the J call TRBJ1-5; possible D gene TRBD1, 5 bases. Germline lookup yields CDR1 DFQATT and CDR2 SNEGSKA (reference sequence). The V end lost 1 base, the J end lost 6 bases, and 13 bases lay between the germline ends. The CDR3 has 14 residues.

This clonotype came up many times. V gene TRBV2 combines with J gene TRBJ2-3; unclear D gene. Trimming pared 6 bases from V and 6 bases from J, leaving 13 bases between. In germline, CDR1 is SNHLY, CDR2 FYNNEI. The CDR3 length is 13 residues. The CDR3 reads CASSLSMMDTQYF. The CDR3 DNA is TGTGCCAGCAGCCTCTCGATGATGGATACGCAGTATTTT.

The V gene is TRBV7-2, the J gene TRBJ2-7; D is undetermined. The CDR3 extends over 15 amino acids. Trimming left V 1 base short and J 0 bases short, with 10 bases between. CDR1 is SGHTA and CDR2 is FQGNSA in the germline V gene. CDR3 DNA: TGTGCCAGCAGCTTAGGGGTGACCCGCTCCTACGAGCAGTACTTC. Translation gives CASSLGVTRSYEQYF.

The chain combines TRBV20-1 with TRBJ2-1; 13 bases are a match to TRBD2. From germline, CDR1 is DFQATT and CDR2 SNEGSKA (reference sequence). The CDR3 extends over 16 amino acids. With 3 bases clipped from V and 4 bases from J, the junction kept 6 bases outside the gene matches. The CDR3 bases are TGCAGTGCTAGGATTAGGACTAGCGGGAGATACAATGAGCAGTTCTTC. This translates into CSARIRTSGRYNEQFF.

Only a few counts were recorded for this clonotype. The V gene is TRBV20-1, the J gene TRBJ2-7; D is unclear. This CDR3 contains 14 residues. V was trimmed by 5 bases and J by 2 bases, leaving 16 bases between them. Germline-derived CDR1 and CDR2 are DFQATT and SNEGSKA (reference sequence). The CDR3 here is CSAAATGVTYEQYF. The CDR3 bases are TGCAGTGCTGCCGCGACTGGAGTCACCTACGAGCAGTACTTC.

The V call is TRBV20-1, the J call TRBJ1-1; D possibly corresponds to TRBD1 (6 bases). V was cut by 1 base and J by 4 bases, with 13 bases left in between. The CDR3 extends over 14 amino acids. Germline CDR1 is DFQATT and CDR2 is SNEGSKA (reference sequence). For the CDR3, the DNA is TGCAGTGCTAGAGGGCAGGGGCGGGCCACTGAAGCTTTCTTT. It translates to CSARGQGRATEAFF.

CDR3 in amino acids: CASSESTASEQYF. As DNA, the CDR3 is TGCGCCAGCAGTGAGTCGACAGCGAGCGAGCAGTACTTC. The chain combines TRBV10-2 with TRBJ2-7, with D perhaps matching TRBD1 (5 bases). CDR1 is WSHSY and CDR2 is SAAADI in the germline V gene. The V gene lost 0 bases and the J gene lost 6 bases, with 9 bases spanning the gap. The CDR3 extends over 13 amino acids.

Only a few counts were recorded for this clonotype. The rearrangement uses TRBV29-1 and TRBJ2-3; D might be TRBD1 (5 bases). Per the germline V gene, CDR1 is SQVTM and CDR2 is ANQGSEA. This CDR3 has 15 residues. The V end was cut by 6 bases, the J end by 4 bases, with 20 bases between. CDR3 nucleotide sequence: TGCAGCGTAGAATCAGGGTCTCTGGGCTCAGATACGCAGTATTTT. Protein product: CSVESGSLGSDTQYF.

This clonotype was observed many times. The chain joins TRBV5-1 to TRBJ1-1; 7 positions match TRBD1. The CDR3 is 13 residues long. Germline V gene lookup returns CDR1 SGHRS and CDR2 YFSETQ. Trimming cost V 9 bases and J 3 bases; bases outside gene matches: 8. CDR3 sequence: CATKQGWDTEAFF. CDR3 sequence (DNA): TGCGCCACGAAACAGGGGTGGGACACTGAAGCTTTCTTT.

This chain connects TRBV18 to TRBJ2-6; the D gene is possibly TRBD1 (6 bases). Trimming removed 3 bases from V and 2 bases from J, with 14 bases in between. Germline V gives CDR1 KGHSH, CDR2 LQKENI. The length of the CDR3 is 17 residues. The CDR3 nucleotides are TGTGCCAGCTCACCGCAAGTAGAGGGGGCTGGGGCCAACGTCCTGACTTTC. Amino acid sequence: CASSPQVEGAGANVLTF.

This clonotype has only a few counts. This chain uses TRBV27 with TRBJ2-5; D may match TRBD1 or TRBD2 (6 bases each). From germline, CDR1 is MNHEY and CDR2 SMNVEV (reference sequence). The V gene lost 6 bases and the J gene lost 1 base, with 18 bases spanning the gap. This CDR3 has 16 amino acids. The CDR3 is CASSQEGVGGQETQYF. In DNA, the CDR3 is TGTGCCAGCAGCCAGGAGGGGGTAGGTGGCCAAGAGACCCAGTACTTC.

V usage is TRBV20-1 and J usage is TRBJ2-5; D ambiguous. CDR1 and CDR2 from the germline V gene are DFQATT and SNEGSKA (reference sequence). Trimming left V 6 bases short and J 5 bases short, with 13 bases between. CDR3 length equals 12 residues. CDR3 protein: CSAQETWETQYF. The CDR3 DNA follows: TGCAGTGCCCAAGAGACGTGGGAGACCCAGTACTTC.

This clonotype was seen repeatedly, ten times or more. V usage is TRBV20-1 and J usage is TRBJ2-1; 8 nucleotides match TRBD2. This CDR3 has 16 amino acids. Trimming cost V 0 bases and J 5 bases; bases outside gene matches: 9. CDR1 and CDR2 from the germline V gene are DFQATT and SNEGSKA (reference sequence). DNA of the CDR3: TGCAGTGCTAGAGACCCAAGCGGGAGTGCCCACAATGAGCAGTTCTTC. Translation: CSARDPSGSAHNEQFF.

This clonotype was recorded at least ten times. This chain uses TRBV2 with TRBJ1-2, with D unclear. The CDR3 contains 11 residues. Germline V gene lookup returns CDR1 SNHLY and CDR2 FYNNEI. V lost 4 bases to trimming and J lost 8 bases, with 8 bases between them. The CDR3 DNA is TGTGCCAGCAGTGTATGGGAAGGCTACACCTTC. It translates to CASSVWEGYTF.

In this sample, this clonotype turned up a few times. The chain recombines TRBV29-1 with TRBJ2-7; possibly TRBD2 for D (5 bases). V was pared by 4 bases and J by 1 base, with 11 bases between. Germline CDR1 and CDR2: SQVTM and ANQGSEA. The CDR3 contains 13 residues. The CDR3 loop is CSVVADYSYEQYF. The CDR3 DNA reads as TGCAGCGTTGTGGCAGACTATTCCTACGAGCAGTACTTC.

This clonotype was counted a few times. J is TRBJ1-1 and V is TRBV12-3 or TRBV12-4, with 7 bases that match TRBD1. The CDR3 has 14 amino acids. Trimming cost V 7 bases and J 1 base; bases outside gene matches: 6. The CDR3 protein is CASKTGTENTEAFF. CDR3 bases: TGTGCCAGCAAGACCGGGACAGAGAACACTGAAGCTTTCTTT.

This clonotype was seen ten or more times. This chain joins TRBV18 and TRBJ2-7, with 16 bases lining up with TRBD2. Per germline, CDR1 KGHSH and CDR2 LQKENI. This CDR3 spans 18 amino acids. J lost 5 bases, V lost 4 bases, and 11 bases had no gene match. The CDR3 region has the DNA TGTGCCAGCTCACGAACGCCGGGACTAGCGGGAGGGCGGAACGAGCAGTACTTC. The encoded protein is CASSRTPGLAGGRNEQYF.

This clonotype came up many times. The rearrangement uses TRBV7-2 and TRBJ2-5; 9 bases are shared with TRBD1. CDR3 length: 14 amino acids. The J segment lost 4 bases and the V segment lost 5 bases, leaving 5 bases of the junction unmatched. Germline CDR1 SGHTA, CDR2 FQGNSA. The CDR3 protein is CASSKQGARETQYF. The CDR3 nucleotides are TGTGCCAGCAGCAAACAGGGGGCAAGAGAGACCCAGTACTTC. Full variable domain (remainder filled in from reference TRBV7-2 and TRBJ2-5): GAGVSQSPSNKVTEKGKDVELRCDPISGHTALYWYRQSLGQGLEFLIYFQGNSAPDKSGLPSDRFSAERTGGSVSTLTIQRTQQEDSAVYLCASSKQGARETQYFGPGTRLLVL.

The rearrangement links TRBV7-9 to TRBJ2-7; D is perhaps TRBD1 (6 bases). The CDR3 runs 15 residues. The germline V gene encodes CDR1 SEHNR and CDR2 FQNEAQ (reference sequence). V lost 1 base and J lost 0, with 10 bases in between. CDR3 sequence: CASSLVWGLSYEQYF. As DNA, the CDR3 is TGTGCCAGCAGCTTAGTTTGGGGGCTCTCCTACGAGCAGTACTTC. Drawing the rest from reference TRBV7-9 and TRBJ2-7, the complete variable domain is DTGVSQNPRHKITKRGQNVTFRCDPISEHNRLYWYRQTLGQGPEFLTYFQNEAQLEKSRLLSDRFSAERPKGSFSTLEIQRTEQGDSAMYLCASSLVWGLSYEQYFGPGTRLTVT.

This sequence joins TRBV12-3 or TRBV12-4 and TRBJ2-5, with TRBD1 identical over 9 bases. After removal of 5 bases from V and 2 bases from J, the junction contained 6 bases not matched to a gene. The CDR3 contains 15 residues. The CDR3 protein is CASSPTGGKQETQYF. The CDR3 DNA follows: TGTGCCAGCAGTCCGACAGGGGGGAAACAAGAGACCCAGTACTTC.

To note about this clonotype: A much larger clone is a single base away; this may be a read error. The chain uses TRBV20-1 and TRBJ2-1, with D perhaps assigned TRBD1 or TRBD2 (5 bases each). The V and J ends lost 3 bases and 6 bases respectively, with 15 bases between them. The germline V gene has CDR1 DFQATT and CDR2 SNEGSKA (reference sequence). This CDR3 spans 14 amino acids. DNA of the CDR3: TGCAGTGCTAGCGGGGCGAAGGCCCTCAATGAGCAGTTCTTC. Translating gives CSASGAKALNEQFF.

This clonotype was detected ten times or more. The J gene is TRBJ2-1, the V gene TRBV7-2, with TRBD1 identical over 8 bases. CDR3 size: 16 residues. The trim removed 5 bases at V and 4 bases at J, leaving 10 bases unmatched. Germline V gene data show CDR1 as SGHTA and CDR2 as FQGNSA. The CDR3 is CASSPSPGQAYNEQFF. CDR3 DNA sequence: TGTGCCAGCAGCCCCTCCCCGGGACAGGCGTACAATGAGCAGTTCTTC.

This clonotype appeared a few times. This chain joins TRBV5-5 and TRBJ1-5; D unresolved. This CDR3 has 15 amino acids. Germline CDR1 and CDR2: SGHKS and YYEKEE (reference sequence). The V and J ends lost 4 bases and 0 bases respectively, with 11 bases between them. CDR3 DNA sequence: TGTGCCAGCAGCCCAATGGCGCATAGCAATCAGCCCCAGCATTTT. Translation: CASSPMAHSNQPQHF.